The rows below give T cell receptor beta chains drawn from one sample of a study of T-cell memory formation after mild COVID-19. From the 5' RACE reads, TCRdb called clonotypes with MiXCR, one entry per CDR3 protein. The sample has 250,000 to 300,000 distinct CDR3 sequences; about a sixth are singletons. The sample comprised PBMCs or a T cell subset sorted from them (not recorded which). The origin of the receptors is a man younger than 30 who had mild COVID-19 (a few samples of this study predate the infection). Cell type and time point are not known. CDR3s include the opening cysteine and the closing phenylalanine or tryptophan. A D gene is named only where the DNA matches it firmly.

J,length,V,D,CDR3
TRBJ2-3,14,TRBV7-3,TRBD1,CASSLKQGVDTQYF
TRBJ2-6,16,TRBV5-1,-,CASSFGARSGANVLTF
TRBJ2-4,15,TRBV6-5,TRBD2,CASSQKRGSVNIQYF
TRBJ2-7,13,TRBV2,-,CASSEEHSQEQYF
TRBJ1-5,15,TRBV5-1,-,CASSLATGLGQPQHF
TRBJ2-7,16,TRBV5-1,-,CASSSRAGGFSYEQYF
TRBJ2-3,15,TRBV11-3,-,CASSLRIGGTDTQYF
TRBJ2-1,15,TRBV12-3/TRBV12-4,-,CASRGSGQKVGEQFF
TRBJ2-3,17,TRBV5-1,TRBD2,CASSLVPSGGRTDTQYF
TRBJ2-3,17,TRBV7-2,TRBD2,CASSPALAGPRGDTQYF
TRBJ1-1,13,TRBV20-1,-,CSARAQNLAEAFF
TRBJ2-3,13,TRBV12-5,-,CASGLVGTDTQYF
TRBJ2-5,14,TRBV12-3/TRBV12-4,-,CASSLRGGEETQYF
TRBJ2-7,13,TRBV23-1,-,CASTQTPSYEQYF
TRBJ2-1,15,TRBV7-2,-,CASSLEVGRYNEQFF
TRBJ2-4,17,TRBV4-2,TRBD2,CASSQAGNGGAKNIQCF
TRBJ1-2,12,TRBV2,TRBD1,CAISGTGYGYTF
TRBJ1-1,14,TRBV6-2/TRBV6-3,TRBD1,CASSGGTGGTEAFF
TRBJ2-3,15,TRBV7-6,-,CASSLVGIGKDTQYF
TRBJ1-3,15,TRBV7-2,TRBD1,CASSPTGGTGNTIYF
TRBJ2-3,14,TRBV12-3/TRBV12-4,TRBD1,CASSLVTGGDTQYF
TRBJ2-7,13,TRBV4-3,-,CASSQESGYEQYF
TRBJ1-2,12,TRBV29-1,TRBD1,CSTQQGGYGYTF
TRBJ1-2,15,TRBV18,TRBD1,CASSTGQKPNYGYTF
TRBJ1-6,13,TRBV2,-,CASSESVNSPLHF
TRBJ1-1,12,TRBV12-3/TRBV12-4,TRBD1,CASNRDRGEAFF
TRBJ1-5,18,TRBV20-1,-,CSAAHPGRRGGVIQPQHF
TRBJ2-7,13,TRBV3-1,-,CASSQDEARAFYF
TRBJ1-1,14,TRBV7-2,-,CASSLKLSNTEAFF
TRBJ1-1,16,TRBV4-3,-,CASSQDLLTANTEAFF
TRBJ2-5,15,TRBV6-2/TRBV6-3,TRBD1,CASTRRPTGLETQYF
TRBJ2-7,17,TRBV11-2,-,CASPGGRLGIRRSEQYF
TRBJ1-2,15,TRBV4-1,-,CASSQDPGYNRGYTF
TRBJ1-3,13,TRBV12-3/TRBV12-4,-,CASHRTDGNTIYF
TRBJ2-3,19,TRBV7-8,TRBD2,CASSFLAGASGGDTDTQYF
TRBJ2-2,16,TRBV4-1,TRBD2,CASSPRLAGGSGELFF
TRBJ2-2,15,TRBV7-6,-,CASSLVGGATGELFF
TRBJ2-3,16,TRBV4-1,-,CASSPHLQGHSDTQYF
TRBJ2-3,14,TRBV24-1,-,CATSDTRQAGTQYF
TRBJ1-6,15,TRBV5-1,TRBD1,CASSSQTGNNSPLHF
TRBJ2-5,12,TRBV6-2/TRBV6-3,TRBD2,CASSAGDETQYF
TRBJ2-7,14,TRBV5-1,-,CASSRVVRDYEQYF
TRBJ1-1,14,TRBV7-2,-,CASSLGGGETEAFF
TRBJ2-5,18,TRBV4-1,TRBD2,CASSQVNLGLAGQETQYF
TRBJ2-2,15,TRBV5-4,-,CASSFGFPNTGELFF
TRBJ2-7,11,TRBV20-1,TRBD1,CSATRGLEQYF